This entry lists 8 T cell receptor beta chains sequenced from one sample in a study of regulatory dendritic cells for organ transplantation. Their antigen targets remain unknown. Here immunoSEQ multiplex PCR was the method, and the copy in TCRdb shows in-frame clones only, minus some. The sample holds about 11,000 clones; around 75% are singletons and the top ten take around 3%. CFSE-labeled sorted T cells met regulatory or mature dendritic cells for less than 6 days. The sample consisted of memory CD4+ T cells from blood cultured with regulatory dendritic cells. Subset described: CD45RO+ memory T cells. These receptors were taken from a human donor in good health.

In this sample, this clone turned up a few times. The gene calls are TRBV6-4 and TRBJ1-5, with a weak D call TRBD1 (5 bases). With 7 bases removed from V and 7 bases from J, the gap between germline ends came to 11 bases. CDR1 MRHNA and CDR2 SNTAGT come from the germline V gene. This CDR3 region has 12 residues. The CDR3 loop is CASIREGQPQHF. CDR3 in DNA: TGTGCCAGCATCCGGGAGGGGCAGCCCCAGCATTTT.

This clone was picked up a small number of times. The chain recombines TRBV2 with TRBJ1-6; D gene ambiguous. The CDR3 is 15 residues long. CDR1 is SNHLY, CDR2 FYNNEI, per germline. V was clipped by 7 bases and J by 3 bases, with 13 bases between them. The CDR3 DNA sequence: TGTGCCAGCATTGCCTTGGCCATCTATAATTCACCCCTCCACTTT. Its translation is CASIALAIYNSPLHF.

This clone has only a few counts. The chain couples TRBV2 to TRBJ1-2; TRBD1 agrees at 9 bases. V lost 5 bases, J lost 4 bases, and 11 bases stayed unmatched. Germline-derived CDR1 and CDR2 are SNHLY and FYNNEI. The CDR3 has 16 amino acids. The CDR3 spells CASSPNTGGLGYGYTF. The CDR3 region has the DNA TGTGCCAGCAGTCCCAATACAGGGGGCTTGGGCTATGGCTACACCTTC.

This clone is medium-sized in the sample. J is TRBJ1-6 and V is TRBV9; D is unresolved. This CDR3 is 15 amino acids long. Trimming removed 0 bases at V and 10 bases at J, with 14 bases between. Per the germline V gene, CDR1 is SGDLS and CDR2 is YYNGEE. CDR3 residues: CASSVAMGVESPLHF. As DNA, the CDR3 is TGTGCCAGCAGCGTAGCTATGGGAGTTGAATCACCCCTCCACTTT. Variable domain in full (rest from reference TRBV9 and TRBJ1-6): DSGVTQTPKHLITATGQRVTLRCSPRSGDLSVYWYQQSLDQGLQFLIQYYNGEERAKGNILERFSAQQFPDLHSELNLSSLELGDSALYFCASSVAMGVESPLHFGNGTRLTVT.

The CDR3 bases are TGTGCCAGCAGCCTGGACAGGGGAAAAGAAAAACTGTTTTTT. Translating it yields CASSLDRGKEKLFF. The V call is TRBV11-2, the J call TRBJ1-4; TRBD1 agrees at 9 bases. Germline V gene data show CDR1 as SGHAT and CDR2 as FQNNGV. The CDR3 runs to 14 residues. Trimming at V came to 5 bases and at J to 8 bases, leaving 6 bases not matched to a gene.

The chain joins TRBV2 to TRBJ2-5; the match to TRBD1 covers 11 bases. Per germline, CDR1 SNHLY and CDR2 FYNNEI. Trimming cost V 4 bases and J 5 bases; bases outside gene matches: 3. This CDR3 is built from 14 residues. The CDR3, as DNA: TGTGCCAGCAGTGGGACAGGGGGCATGGAGACCCAGTACTTC. Translating gives CASSGTGGMETQYF.

V gene TRBV5-4 combines with J gene TRBJ2-3; D uncertain. Germline V lookup: CDR1 SGHNT, CDR2 YYREEE (reference sequence). V gave up 4 bases and J gave up 0 bases, with 15 bases separating them. The CDR3 totals 16 residues. The CDR3 spells CASSLRTRGSTDTQYF. As DNA, the CDR3 is TGTGCCAGCAGCCTTAGAACCCGAGGAAGCACAGATACGCAGTATTTT. Filled out from reference TRBV5-4 and TRBJ2-3, the complete variable domain reads ETGVTQSPTHLIKTRGQQVTLRCSSQSGHNTVSWYQQALGQGPQFIFQYYREEENGRGNFPPRFSGLQFPNYSSELNVNALELDDSALYLCASSLRTRGSTDTQYFGPGTRLTVL.

The chain carries TRBV21-1 and TRBJ2-3; the listed D gene, TRBD2, was not tested against the DNA. TRBV21-1 is deemed a pseudogene. This CDR3 contains 15 residues. The chain's CDR3 is CASSKAPGGTDTQYF. DNA of the CDR3: TGTGCCAGCAGCAAAGCCCCCGGAGGGACGGATACGCAGTATTTT.